Sequencing of this TCR beta chain was carried out in a study of cytomegalovirus exposure and HLA in healthy donors. The ends lost 6 bases at V and 3 bases at J; junction bases unmatched: 8. The CDR3 spans 15 residues. Looked up from germline, CDR1 is SGHAT and CDR2 is FQNNGV. PCR primers comprised 60 Vbeta and 13 Jbeta primers. TCRdb keeps only in-frame clones here, not all; method: immunoSEQ multiplex PCR. The sample consists of fewer than 200,000 clones, approximately 80% of them appearing once. Remarks on this clone: Its antigen is not identified.

Study results and limitations: Within an earlier analysis, most TCR beta V segments proved productive either about 87% or about 30% of the time. Most TCR sequences were seen very rarely across donors, but some public TCRs occurred in many. HLA allele associations emerged for 15,000 to 20,000 TCR beta sequences in a later analysis, at 0.05 false discovery rate.

The sequence was obtained from a woman aged 45-65 years in good health and CMV-seropositive. This sequence joins TRBV11-2 and TRBJ2-7, with 10 nucleotides matching TRBD2. Specimen: PBMCs. The CDR3 nucleotides read TGTGCCAGCAGGCCCATCCTAGCGGGAGTCTACGAGCAGTACTTC. It yields the protein CASRPILAGVYEQYF. Combining the CDR3 with reference TRBV11-2 and TRBJ2-7 gives the whole variable domain EAGVAQSPRYKIIEKRQSVAFWCNPISGHATLYWYQQILGQGPKLLIQFQNNGVVDDSQLPKDRFSAERLKGVDSTLKIQPAKLEDSAVYLCASRPILAGVYEQYFGPGTRLTVT.